A selection of T cell receptor beta chains follows, all from one sample in a study of shared clonotypes between healthy human individuals. This table comes from immunoSEQ multiplex PCR, and its TCRdb copy is limited to in-frame clones, with some not included. The sample includes about 2,200,000 clones, more than 85% of them seen just once. The sequencing input was naive CD8+ T cells from PBMCs. The origin of the receptors is a young man in good health. Some clones in this sample may be carry-over from other donors' samples. The conserved cysteine and the conserved F or W are not part of the CDR3 here. The order of the fields is V gene, J gene, CDR3 protein.

TRBV10-1,TRBJ2-2,ASSEWADANTGELF
TRBV6-1,TRBJ1-2,ASSERVGDYGYT
TRBV29-1,TRBJ1-2,SVEDPGDYGYT
TRBV10-3,TRBJ2-5,AISSLNRLETQY
TRBV6-1,TRBJ1-1,ASIKDSATEAF
TRBV7-9,TRBJ2-3,ASSPGTGGQY
TRBV27,TRBJ2-7,ASSPGQVVYEQY
TRBV27,TRBJ2-7,ASSLYSGPYEQY
TRBV11-2,TRBJ2-1,ASSFLAWREEYNEQF
TRBV7-9,TRBJ1-4,ASSLSGGTEKLF
TRBV7-2,TRBJ2-7,ASTLGSSGTSEQY
TRBV7-9,TRBJ2-5,ASSEPAGPLRETQY
TRBV11-2,TRBJ2-1,ASSRRLGQGFYNEQF
TRBV7-9,TRBJ2-7,ASSPQDSNSYEQY
TRBV6-1,TRBJ2-7,ASSVGQSSYEQY
TRBV4-2,TRBJ2-3,ASSQDAPDTQY